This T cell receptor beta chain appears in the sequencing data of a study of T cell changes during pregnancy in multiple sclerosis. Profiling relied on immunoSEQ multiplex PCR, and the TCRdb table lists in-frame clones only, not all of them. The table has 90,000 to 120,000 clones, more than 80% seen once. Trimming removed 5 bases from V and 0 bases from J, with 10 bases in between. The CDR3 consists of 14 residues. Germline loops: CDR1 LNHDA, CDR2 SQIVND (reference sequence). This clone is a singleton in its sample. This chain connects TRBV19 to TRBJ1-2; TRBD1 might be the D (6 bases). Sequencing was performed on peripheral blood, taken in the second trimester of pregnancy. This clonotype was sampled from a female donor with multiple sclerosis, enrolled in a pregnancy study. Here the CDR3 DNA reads TGTGCCAGTAGTGCCGGGACATCTAACTATGGCTACACCTTC. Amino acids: CASSAGTSNYGYTF.